This T cell receptor beta chain was captured in a study of blood T cell repertoires in COVID-19. In the study overall: COVID-19 samples, acute and convalescent, were from the United States, Italy and Spain.

As processed by the authors: Nucleated cell number was recorded as an estimate derived from reference gene primer amplification. The method was immunoSEQ multiplex PCR; TCRdb's version includes in-frame clones alone and lacks a portion of them. The DNA was the basis for D and trimming; V, J and clone size are from that table. The profile shows hundreds of thousands of clones, approximately 86% of them singletons. The V gene's germline CDR1 is ENHRY and CDR2 SYGVKD. The CDR3 has 19 amino acids. The trim removed 0 bases at V and 0 bases at J, leaving 8 bases unmatched. The chain links TRBV10-3 to TRBJ2-3; TRBD2 matches 11 bases. The TCR sequence derives from a man aged 18 to 30 with active or convalescent COVID-19. Sequences were obtained from peripheral blood. CDR3 bases: TGTGCCATCAGTGAGTCGTCCCTAGCGGGGGGACCTAGCACAGATACGCAGTATTTT. Its translation is CAISESSLAGGPSTDTQYF.